What follows is one TCR beta chain and its context. As yet, its antigen is unknown. The data originate from a study of T cell repertoires in cytomegalovirus infection. V lost 4 bases, J lost 1 base, and 11 bases lay in between. The CDR3 has 14 residues. Per the germline V gene, CDR1 is SGDLS and CDR2 is YYNGEE. General study results and limits: Across the ex vivo response, the dominant clonotypes were HLA-C-restricted CMV-specific TCR beta clonotypes.

TCRdb ran MiXCR on the reads and lists one entry per CDR3 protein. The sample has some 150,000 distinct CDR3 sequences; 20% to 25% are singletons. The source material was PBMCs. The chain couples TRBV9 to TRBJ1-1; no clear D. This clonotype was obtained from a human donor in good health (CMV status not recorded). Some clones in this sample may be carry-over from other donors' samples. CDR3 nucleotides: TGTGCCAGCAGCCTAGACACCCGGAACACTGAAGCTTTCTTT. Translated, it gives CASSLDTRNTEAFF.